This T cell receptor beta chain stems from a study of Graves' ophthalmopathy and Graves' hyperthyroidism. General study findings and limits: Most thyroid clonotypes with frequency above 0.001 were detected in blood too. From stable hyperthyroidism, ophthalmopathy was separated by a 13-signature model with 87.88% sensitivity and around 80% specificity.

At least ten counts were recorded for this clonotype. Its target is not known. Excluded were patients with other autoimmune diseases, uncontrolled infections, pregnancy or lactation. Trimming left V 0 bases short and J 0 bases short, with 9 bases between. The germline V gene has CDR1 LNHNV and CDR2 YYDKDF (reference sequence). The CDR3 totals 16 residues. TCR beta CDR3 amplification used RNA transcripts. Scientists carried out first-round RT-PCR using HTBI primers and then a second-round multiplex PCR. TCRdb re-derived calls from the multiplex PCR reads in MiXCR, one entry per CDR3 protein. Found here are under 400,000 distinct CDR3 sequences, roughly a sixth of them singletons; the top ten hold around an eighth.

This clonotype originated in an adult man with Graves' ophthalmopathy. This rearrangement joins TRBV15 to TRBJ2-4; D perhaps matches TRBD2 (5 bases). The sample was peripheral blood. The CDR3 bases are TGTGCCACCAGCAGAGAGGGCGGACTAGCCAAAAACATTCAGTACTTC. This translates into CATSREGGLAKNIQYF. Filled out from reference TRBV15 and TRBJ2-4, the complete variable domain reads DAMVIQNPRYQVTQFGKPVTLSCSQTLNHNVMYWYQQKSSQAPKLLFHYYDKDFNNEADTPDNFQSRRPNTSFCFLDIRSPGLGDTAMYLCATSREGGLAKNIQYFGAGTRLSVL.